This T cell receptor (beta chain) was identified in a study of shared T cell receptors in the human thymus. Trimming cost V 5 bases and J 2 bases, with 13 bases left between them. The CDR3 covers 15 residues. The germline gives CDR1 MNHEY, CDR2 SMNVEV (reference sequence). The assay was immunoSEQ multiplex PCR, and TCRdb's table has in-frame clones only and misses some. In the table there are about 380,000 clones, just under 95% of which are singletons. The source is a human donor. The chain carries TRBV27 and TRBJ1-3; the D gene is possibly TRBD1 (6 bases). Sequences were obtained from thymocytes. CDR3 sequence reads: CASSQSGVTGNTIYF. CDR3 nucleotides: TGTGCCAGCAGTCAATCAGGGGTCACTGGAAACACCATATATTTT.